This entry lists 20 T cell receptor beta chains sequenced from one sample in a study of cytotoxic CD8 clonotypes in ibrutinib-treated CLL. TCRdb's copy holds only in-frame clones and misses some; the assay was immunoSEQ multiplex PCR. The data hold some 350,000 clones, with approximately 67% observed a single time. The sample in question was PBMCs, obtained after 36 months of ibrutinib treatment. Every receptor here comes from a human donor with chronic lymphocytic leukemia.

The V gene is TRBV27, the J gene TRBJ2-7; TRBD2 is a possible D gene (6 bases). CDR1 and CDR2 from the germline V gene are MNHEY and SMNVEV (reference sequence). The CDR3 sequence is 15 residues long. Trimming stripped 2 bases from V and 3 bases from J, with 14 bases between. The CDR3 nucleotides read TGTGCCAGCAGTTTAGCTTTGGGAGGAGACTACGAGCAGTACTTC. Protein: CASSLALGGDYEQYF.

The chain recombines TRBV14 with TRBJ1-2, with D uncertain. Germline CDR1 is SGHDN and CDR2 is FVKESK. There are 14 residues in the CDR3. V gave up 1 base and J gave up 4 bases, with 10 bases separating them. The CDR3 here is CASSQGRPTYGYTF. The CDR3 region has the DNA TGTGCCAGCAGCCAAGGCAGGCCCACCTATGGCTACACCTTC. Together with reference TRBV14 and TRBJ1-2, the CDR3 gives the full variable domain: EAGVTQFPSHSVIEKGQTVTLRCDPISGHDNLYWYRRVMGKEIKFLLHFVKESKQDESGMPNNRFLAERTGGTYSTLKVQPAELEDSGVYFCASSQGRPTYGYTFGSGTRLTVV.

V and J are TRBV5-1 and TRBJ2-7, with 8 bases that match TRBD2. V shed 5 bases, J shed 5 bases, and the junction held 9 bases outside the gene matches. Germline V gene lookup returns CDR1 SGHRS and CDR2 YFSETQ. The CDR3 is made up of 14 amino acids. The CDR3 is CASRPGTSGDEQYF. As DNA, the CDR3 is TGCGCCAGCAGACCCGGGACTAGTGGTGACGAGCAGTACTTC.

This clone was seen more than once but under ten times. V usage is TRBV15 and J usage is TRBJ2-3; tentative D call: TRBD1 (6 bases). The V end lost 0 bases, the J end lost 2 bases, and 9 bases lay between the germline ends. The CDR3 runs to 15 residues. Germline V gives CDR1 LNHNV, CDR2 YYDKDF (reference sequence). CDR3 coding DNA: TGTGCCACCAGCAGAGATGCAGGGGACACAGATACGCAGTATTTT. This gives the protein CATSRDAGDTDTQYF.

The V gene is TRBV11-3, the J gene TRBJ2-5; 11 bases align to TRBD2. CDR1 and CDR2 (germline): SGHNT, YENEEA. V shed 5 bases, J shed 2 bases, and the junction held 7 bases outside the gene matches. There are 16 residues in the CDR3. The DNA of the CDR3 is TGTGCCAGCAGCCACCGACTAGCGGGGCAACAAGAGACCCAGTACTTC. Translated: CASSHRLAGQQETQYF.

The rearrangement links TRBV28 to TRBJ2-1; TRBD2 matches at 7 bases. The CDR3 is 14 residues long. The germline gives CDR1 MDHEN, CDR2 SYDVKM. V was clipped by 4 bases and J by 4 bases; unmatched bases: 4. This chain's CDR3 is CASSSLGGYNEQFF. The CDR3 DNA reads as TGTGCCAGCAGTTCCCTGGGAGGGTACAATGAGCAGTTCTTC.

This rearrangement joins TRBV7-6 to TRBJ2-5, with TRBD2 identical over 12 bases. Trimming took 5 bases from V and 5 from J; bases not matched to a gene: 6. CDR3 length equals 15 residues. CDR1 is SGHVS, CDR2 FNYEAQ, per germline. The CDR3 protein is CASSPGLAGTETQYF. CDR3 nucleotides: TGTGCCAGCAGCCCAGGACTAGCGGGGACCGAGACCCAGTACTTC.

The V gene is TRBV28, the J gene TRBJ1-2, with 7 bases matching TRBD1. The germline gives CDR1 MDHEN, CDR2 SYDVKM. The CDR3 spans 13 residues. J was trimmed by 8 bases and V by 2 bases; bases with no gene match: 5. Here the CDR3 reads CASSLGDSRGYTF. Written as DNA, the CDR3 is TGTGCCAGCAGTTTAGGGGACAGCCGGGGCTACACCTTC.

This clone was seen only a few times. The gene calls are TRBV7-8 and TRBJ2-6; no definite D call. The CDR3 extends over 15 amino acids. V lost 1 base, J lost 4 bases, and 8 bases lay in between. CDR1 and CDR2 (germline): SGHVS, FQNEAQ. This CDR3 reads CASSLGVLGANVLTF. The CDR3 nucleotides read TGTGCCAGCAGCTTAGGCGTACTCGGGGCCAACGTCCTGACTTTC.

The chain employs TRBV2 and TRBJ2-7; possibly TRBD1 for D (5 bases). Germline CDR1 is SNHLY and CDR2 is FYNNEI. The CDR3 runs to 13 residues. Trimming pared 6 bases from V and 2 bases from J, leaving 11 bases between. The CDR3 reads CASRTVEPYEQYF. The CDR3 DNA sequence: TGTGCCAGCAGGACAGTCGAGCCCTACGAGCAGTACTTC.

The chain links TRBV25-1 to TRBJ2-5; TRBD1 or TRBD2 may be the D gene (6 bases each). In germline, CDR1 is MGHDK, CDR2 SYGVNS. The V gene lost 6 bases and the J gene lost 5 bases, with 16 bases spanning the gap. There are 14 residues in the CDR3. As DNA, the CDR3 is TGTGCCAGCAGAGGAGGGGGGTACCTGGAGACCCAGTACTTC. Amino acid sequence: CASRGGGYLETQYF.

The chain has TRBV6-1 and TRBJ1-4; possibly TRBD1 for D (6 bases). The germline CDR1 and CDR2 sequences are MNHNS and SASEGT. Trimming removed 1 base from V and 5 bases from J, with 11 bases in between. This CDR3 contains 15 residues. This chain's CDR3 is CASSEGTANNEKLFF. CDR3 nucleotides: TGTGCCAGCAGTGAAGGGACAGCGAACAATGAAAAACTGTTTTTT.

The V gene is TRBV18, the J gene TRBJ1-4; D uncertain. From germline, CDR1 is KGHSH and CDR2 LQKENI. The germline V and J ends were trimmed by 6 bases and 7 bases, with 33 bases remaining between them. The CDR3 has 20 residues. The CDR3: CASSLTDRRTKRGVIEKLFF. The CDR3 DNA reads as TGTGCCAGCTCCTTGACCGATCGCAGGACTAAACGTGGCGTTATTGAAAAACTGTTTTTT.

The CDR3 nucleotides are TGTGCTAGTGGTTATATAACTAGAGTCCCTGGGGAGCAGTTCTTC. It translates to CASGYITRVPGEQFF. This chain connects TRBV12-5 to TRBJ2-1; D perhaps matches TRBD2 (5 bases). This CDR3 is 15 amino acids long. CDR1 and CDR2 from the germline V gene are LGHNT and FRNRAP. Trimming pared 4 bases from V and 10 bases from J, leaving 20 bases between. The entire variable domain, with the rest obtained from reference TRBV12-5 and TRBJ2-1, is as follows: DARVTQTPRHKVTEMGQEVTMRCQPILGHNTVFWYRQTMMQGLELLAYFRNRAPLDDSGMPKDRFSAEMPDATLATLKIQPSEPRDSAVYFCASGYITRVPGEQFFGPGTRLTVL.

In its sample, this clone was seen once. The chain couples TRBV5-3 to TRBJ2-4; 7 nucleotides line up with TRBD1. TRBV5-3 is assigned to the ORF class and has an uncertain function. The CDR3 spans 16 residues. The V segment lost 2 bases and the J segment 7 bases; nucleotides outside the gene matches: 12. Here the CDR3 DNA reads TGTGCCAGAAGCTTCAGGGGGACGCCTAACGCGAACATTCAGTACTTC. It is translated as CARSFRGTPNANIQYF.

The V call is TRBV25-1, the J call TRBJ1-1; possibly TRBD1 for D (5 bases). Germline V gene lookup returns CDR1 MGHDK and CDR2 SYGVNS. The CDR3 runs 15 residues. The V gene lost 6 bases and the J gene lost 1 base, with 15 bases spanning the gap. The CDR3 is CASSRRDPPNTEAFF. The CDR3 region has the DNA TGTGCCAGCAGCCGCCGGGACCCCCCGAACACTGAAGCTTTCTTT. Drawing the rest from reference TRBV25-1 and TRBJ1-1, the complete variable domain is EADIYQTPRYLVIGTGKKITLECSQTMGHDKMYWYQQDPGMELHLIHYSYGVNSTEKGDLSSESTVSRIRTEHFPLTLESARPSHTSQYLCASSRRDPPNTEAFFGQGTRLTVV.

This chain uses TRBV29-1 with TRBJ2-1; possible D gene TRBD1, 7 bases. The CDR3 has 13 amino acids. Germline V lookup: CDR1 SQVTM, CDR2 ANQGSEA. V lost 5 bases, J lost 4 bases, and 12 bases lay in between. The CDR3 DNA is TGCAGCGTTTCTCAGGGGGGTTACAATGAGCAGTTCTTC. It yields the protein CSVSQGGYNEQFF.

The chain uses TRBV9 and TRBJ2-2; D gene unclear. This CDR3 region has 11 residues. Between the trimmed V and J ends, which lost 8 bases and 5 bases, there was a span of 7 bases. Germline V lookup: CDR1 SGDLS, CDR2 YYNGEE. The CDR3, as DNA: TGTGCCAGTCAGAATACCGGGGAGCTGTTTTTT. As protein: CASQNTGELFF.

The chain carries TRBV19 and TRBJ1-5, with TRBD1 identical over 10 bases. This CDR3 is built from 14 residues. J lost 6 bases, V lost 6 bases, and 5 bases had no gene match. Germline loops: CDR1 LNHDA, CDR2 SQIVND (reference sequence). CDR3 protein: CASRGQGIGQPQHF. CDR3 in DNA: TGTGCCAGTAGGGGACAGGGGATCGGTCAGCCCCAGCATTTT.

The genes are TRBV11-3 and TRBJ1-1, with 8 bases identical to TRBD1. CDR1 is SGHNT, CDR2 YENEEA, per germline. The V and J ends lost 1 base and 3 bases, in that order; junction bases with no gene match: 4. The CDR3 extends over 15 amino acids. CDR3 sequence reads: CASSLVRTGYTEAFF. Written as DNA, the CDR3 is TGTGCCAGCAGCTTAGTCAGGACAGGGTACACTGAAGCTTTCTTT.